Each of the 10 T cell receptor beta chains below was sequenced from the same sample in a study of cytomegalovirus exposure and HLA in healthy donors. PCR primers comprised 60 Vbeta and 13 Jbeta primers. Assay: immunoSEQ multiplex PCR; the TCRdb copy retains only in-frame clones and omits some. The specimen's table records approximately 110,000 clones. Material: PBMCs. These receptors originate from a man aged 18-30 years in good health and CMV-seronegative.

This chain links TRBV10-2 with TRBJ1-5; 7 nucleotides agree with TRBD1. The germline V gene encodes CDR1 WSHSY and CDR2 SAAADI. Germline trimming cut 5 bases from V and 9 bases from J; bases unmatched to any gene: 10. The CDR3 contains 14 residues. The CDR3 nucleotides read TGCGCCAGCAGTTCGACAGGGCCTAACTGGCCCCAGCATTTT. It codes for CASSSTGPNWPQHF.

This chain connects TRBV11-3 to TRBJ2-7; tentatively, D is TRBD2 (5 bases). CDR1 and CDR2 (germline): SGHNT, YENEEA. The CDR3 consists of 13 residues. Trimming stripped 1 base from V and 6 bases from J, with 10 bases between. The CDR3 reads CASSLAGGREQYF. The CDR3 nucleotides are TGTGCCAGCAGCTTAGCGGGCGGGCGCGAGCAGTACTTC.

The chain employs TRBV5-8 and TRBJ1-6; the D gene is possibly TRBD1 (6 bases). The V end was cut by 4 bases, the J end by 6 bases, with 17 bases between. Germline lookup yields CDR1 SGHTS and CDR2 YDEGEE. The CDR3 sequence is 16 residues long. CDR3 DNA: TGTGCCAGCAGCCTTTCATGGACAGCGCTTAATTCACCCCTCCACTTT. Translation gives CASSLSWTALNSPLHF. Together with reference TRBV5-8 and TRBJ1-6, the CDR3 gives the full variable domain: EAGVTQSPTHLIKTRGQQATLRCSPISGHTSVYWYQQALGLGLQFLLWYDEGEERNRGNFPPRFSGRQFPNYSSELNVNALELEDSALYLCASSLSWTALNSPLHFGNGTRLTVT.

The V and J genes are TRBV11-2 and TRBJ2-5; perhaps TRBD2 as D (6 bases). The CDR3 is 14 residues long. The V and J ends lost 1 base and 5 bases respectively, with 11 bases between them. The germline V gene has CDR1 SGHAT and CDR2 FQNNGV. The CDR3 protein is CASSLGSSGETQYF. The CDR3 nucleotides read TGTGCCAGCAGCTTAGGGAGTAGCGGCGAGACCCAGTACTTC.

The chain couples TRBV19 to TRBJ1-2; tentatively, D is TRBD1 (6 bases). The CDR3 is 15 amino acids. Looked up from germline, CDR1 is LNHDA and CDR2 is SQIVND (reference sequence). The V gene lost 2 bases and the J gene lost 3 bases, with 13 bases spanning the gap. The CDR3 coding sequence is TGTGCCAGTAGTATACGGGGGGCGCGGTACTATGGCTACACCTTC. It specifies CASSIRGARYYGYTF.

The CDR3 DNA reads TGTGCCAGCAGCTTCACAGGTATGGTGAACACTGAAGCTTTCTTT. Residues: CASSFTGMVNTEAFF. The V gene is TRBV11-2, the J gene TRBJ1-1; a possible D gene is TRBD1 (5 bases). Trimming removed 3 bases at V and 0 bases at J, with 11 bases between. CDR3 size: 15 residues. Germline CDR1 reads SGHAT; CDR2 reads FQNNGV.

This chain connects TRBV11-3 to TRBJ2-2; 11 positions agree with TRBD1. Germline-derived CDR1 and CDR2 are SGHNT and YENEEA. V trimming: 5 bases; J trimming: 3 bases; junction bases outside the gene matches: 2. This CDR3 is 15 amino acids long. The CDR3 region has the DNA TGTGCCAGCAGCCGGGGACAGGGGGACACCGGGGAGCTGTTTTTT. Amino acid sequence: CASSRGQGDTGELFF. Together with reference TRBV11-3 and TRBJ2-2, the CDR3 gives the full variable domain: EAGVVQSPRYKIIEKKQPVAFWCNPISGHNTLYWYLQNLGQGPELLIRYENEEAVDDSQLPKDRFSAERLKGVDSTLKIQPAELGDSAVYLCASSRGQGDTGELFFGEGSRLTVL.

This sequence joins TRBV7-9 and TRBJ2-1; 7 positions agree with TRBD2. The CDR3 totals 18 residues. J gave up 14 bases and V 5 bases, and 27 bases lay outside the gene matches. Germline CDR1 is SEHNR and CDR2 is FQNEAQ (reference sequence). This CDR3 is CASSLDLRTSEGSRPKFF. DNA of the CDR3: TGTGCCAGCAGCCTAGACCTACGGACTAGTGAGGGGTCCCGTCCGAAGTTCTTC.

The CDR3 reads CASSQGAGMNTEAFF. In DNA, the CDR3 is TGTGCCAGCAGCCAAGGGGCCGGAATGAACACTGAAGCTTTCTTT. The genes are TRBV7-6 and TRBJ1-1; a possible D gene is TRBD1 (5 bases). Per the germline V gene, CDR1 is SGHVS and CDR2 is FNYEAQ. Trimming removed 5 bases from V and 0 bases from J, with 13 bases in between. The CDR3 sequence is 15 residues long.

The chain has TRBV7-9 and TRBJ2-7; possibly TRBD2 for D (7 bases). Trimming pared 6 bases from V and 3 bases from J, leaving 27 bases between. The CDR3 has 18 amino acids. Looked up from germline, CDR1 is SEHNR and CDR2 is FQNEAQ (reference sequence). The CDR3 here is CASSRGGNPRSKFYEQYF. CDR3 bases: TGTGCCAGCAGTAGGGGGGGGAACCCTCGTTCGAAATTCTACGAGCAGTACTTC. Supplemented by reference TRBV7-9 and TRBJ2-7, the full variable domain reads DTGVSQNPRHKITKRGQNVTFRCDPISEHNRLYWYRQTLGQGPEFLTYFQNEAQLEKSRLLSDRFSAERPKGSFSTLEIQRTEQGDSAMYLCASSRGGNPRSKFYEQYFGPGTRLTVT.